This T cell receptor (beta chain) was observed in a study of kidney transplant recipient with SARS-CoV-2 infection. One entry per CDR3 protein, called by TCRdb with MiXCR from the reads. The table records roughly 230,000 distinct CDR3 sequences, around 26% of them present only once. On this clonotype: This clone may be a read error of a much larger clone one base away.

J lost 0 bases, V lost 8 bases, and 22 bases had no gene match. This CDR3 has 19 residues. Looked up from germline, CDR1 is MNHNY and CDR2 is SVGAGI (reference sequence). The receptor comes from a young adult male patient who had COVID-19 and was a kidney transplant recipient. Some T cells may be graft donor cells. The chain couples TRBV6-6 to TRBJ2-7, with 7 bases identical to TRBD2. The material sequenced was a blood sample, taken at baseline and on day 111 from a kidney transplant recipient. The DNA for the CDR3 is TGTGCCAGCGGTGAGGTGGAGGGCGGGAGCCAACCCTTCTCCTACGAGCAGTACTTC. This translates into CASGEVEGGSQPFSYEQYF.